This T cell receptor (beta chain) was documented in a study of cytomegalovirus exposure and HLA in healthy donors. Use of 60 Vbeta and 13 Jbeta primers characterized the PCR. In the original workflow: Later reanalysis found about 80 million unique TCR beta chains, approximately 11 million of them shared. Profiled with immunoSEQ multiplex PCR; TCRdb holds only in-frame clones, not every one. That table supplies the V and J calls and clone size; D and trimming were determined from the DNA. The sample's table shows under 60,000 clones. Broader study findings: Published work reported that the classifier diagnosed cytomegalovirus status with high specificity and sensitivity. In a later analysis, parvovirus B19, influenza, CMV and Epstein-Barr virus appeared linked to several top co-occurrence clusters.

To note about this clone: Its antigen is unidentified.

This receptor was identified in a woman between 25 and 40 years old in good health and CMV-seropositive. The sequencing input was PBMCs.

The CDR3 DNA reads as TGTGCCAGCAGCTCCGGACAGGGAGGGGGCTACACCTTC. This translates into CASSSGQGGGYTF. This chain joins TRBV7-2 and TRBJ1-2, with 8 bases matching TRBD1. The CDR3 length is 13 residues. CDR1 is SGHTA and CDR2 is FQGNSA in the germline V gene. Germline trimming cut 4 bases from V and 8 bases from J; bases unmatched to any gene: 6.